This TCR beta chain was captured by sequencing in a study of control samples from healthy donors and cancer patients. Data came from immunoSEQ multiplex PCR; TCRdb stores just in-frame clones and leaves some out. The table lists about 140,000 clones, 91% of them singletons, with approximately 3.4% in the top ten. This CDR3 region has 11 residues. The V end was cut by 4 bases, the J end by 7 bases, with 6 bases between. Germline V gene sequence: CDR1 KGHDR, CDR2 SFDVKD. The clonotype originates from a man under 40 in good health. The sequenced material came from blood. V gene TRBV24-1 combines with J gene TRBJ1-1, with D unresolved. This CDR3 reads CATSEAGEAFF. CDR3 DNA sequence: TGTGCCACCAGTGAAGCGGGTGAAGCTTTCTTT.